The text below deals with one T cell receptor beta chain. The antigen is undetermined. This PCR relied on a set of 60 Vbeta primers and 13 Jbeta primers. Only in-frame clones appear in the TCRdb table, and some are missing; sequencing was by immunoSEQ multiplex PCR. The table shows more than 140,000 clones, with approximately 80% occurring only once. These data originate in a study of cytomegalovirus exposure and HLA in healthy donors. Study-level findings and limits: Earlier findings revealed that most TCR beta V segments proved productive either about 87% or about 30% of the time.

At collection, donors were nominally healthy, but unrecorded immune exposures were probable. Trimming cost V 3 bases and J 2 bases; bases outside gene matches: 8. Germline V gene sequence: CDR1 MDHEN, CDR2 SYDVKM. This CDR3 spans 16 amino acids. This TCR came from a man younger than 40 in good health and CMV-seropositive. The sequencing input was PBMCs. V is TRBV28 and J is TRBJ2-3; 7 positions match TRBD2. CDR3 in DNA: TGTGCCAGCAGTTTGGGCGGGAGAAAAGCCACAGATACGCAGTATTTT. This codes for CASSLGGRKATDTQYF.